The 32 T cell receptor beta chains given below trace back to one sample, sequenced in a study of shared clonotypes between healthy human individuals (dated by TCRdb to 2020 to 2021). Receptor libraries were prepared by the immunoSEQ multiplex PCR assay. The source is immuneACCESS, and TCRdb retained only in-frame sequences with V and J called. Part of the clones is not carried over; for the studies checked, unresolved V genes explain less than half of this, and the remainder is unexplained. This sample lists some 2 million clones; about 94% were detected once. The leading ten clones occupy 0.95% to 1.5% of the sample. CD8 naive samples were obtained by positive selection for CCR7 among CD45RO-negative cells, yielding a CD45RA+CCR7+ population from which TemRA cells were excluded. Sequences were obtained from naive CD8+ T cells sorted from blood. Sample cell subset or site, as interpreted from the label and publication: CD45RA+CCR7+. These receptors were taken from a man younger than 35 in good health.

J is TRBJ1-2 and V is TRBV7-6; 10 nucleotides line up with TRBD1. Germline loops: CDR1 SGHVS, CDR2 FNYEAQ. This CDR3 has 18 amino acids. After removal of 7 bases from V and 3 bases from J, the junction contained 17 bases not matched to a gene. The CDR3 DNA reads TGTGCCAGCATTGCCGGGACAGGGGTTGAAAGGAGGGACTATGGCTACACCTTC. Amino acid sequence: CASIAGTGVERRDYGYTF.

The chain joins TRBV5-1 to TRBJ2-3; the match to TRBD1 covers 10 bases. CDR1 and CDR2 from the germline V gene are SGHRS and YFSETQ. The V gene end was trimmed by 2 bases and the J gene end by 5 bases; junction bases not matched to a gene: 5. The CDR3 sequence is 15 residues long. The CDR3 sequence is CASSFWTGGLDTQYF. The CDR3 DNA reads as TGCGCCAGCAGCTTCTGGACAGGGGGGTTAGATACGCAGTATTTT.

On this clone itself: This sample also contains other DNA sequences that code for the same CDR3. The CDR3 region is CASSYTQGSYEQYF. CDR3 nucleotides: TGTGCCAGCAGTTACACCCAAGGCTCCTACGAGCAGTACTTC. The chain couples TRBV6-5 to TRBJ2-7; D is undetermined. V was shortened by 2 bases and J by 0 bases, with 8 bases between the two germline ends. The CDR3 covers 14 residues. Germline-derived CDR1 and CDR2 are MNHEY and SVGAGI.

The chain recombines TRBV5-6 with TRBJ2-7, with D tentatively TRBD1 (6 bases). V dropped 4 bases and J dropped 0 bases, with 11 bases sitting between them. This CDR3 has 14 amino acids. Germline V gene sequence: CDR1 SGHDT, CDR2 YYEEEE. The CDR3 coding sequence is TGTGCCAGCAGCCTAGACAGGTACTCCTACGAGCAGTACTTC. It yields the protein CASSLDRYSYEQYF.

The V call is TRBV18, the J call TRBJ2-5, with 10 bases fitting TRBD2. In germline, CDR1 is KGHSH, CDR2 LQKENI. The CDR3 is made up of 20 amino acids. Unmatched junction bases numbered 20, after V lost 5 bases and J lost 2 bases. The CDR3 DNA follows: TGTGCCAGCTCATCCCCTGAGGAAGCGGGGGGGTCAAAAGCGCAAGAGACCCAGTACTTC. Translating it yields CASSSPEEAGGSKAQETQYF.

The J gene is TRBJ1-2, the V gene TRBV5-4; 7 positions agree with TRBD1. Germline values: CDR1 SGHNT, CDR2 YYREEE (reference sequence). After removal of 4 bases from V and 4 bases from J, the junction contained 10 bases not matched to a gene. The CDR3 contains 15 residues. CDR3 bases: TGTGCCAGCAGCGAATGGGACAGCCCATTCTATGGCTACACCTTC. Its translation: CASSEWDSPFYGYTF. The whole variable domain, remainder taken from reference TRBV5-4 and TRBJ1-2, is ETGVTQSPTHLIKTRGQQVTLRCSSQSGHNTVSWYQQALGQGPQFIFQYYREEENGRGNFPPRFSGLQFPNYSSELNVNALELDDSALYLCASSEWDSPFYGYTFGSGTRLTVV.

A remark on this clone: The same CDR3 also results from other DNA sequences found in this sample. The chain is built from TRBV2 and TRBJ2-7, with a tentative D call TRBD1 (6 bases). CDR3 length: 14 residues. Germline-derived CDR1 and CDR2 are SNHLY and FYNNEI. The ends were cut back, 1 base at V and 2 bases at J, with 9 bases in the middle. CDR3 sequence (DNA): TGTGCCAGCAGTGAAGGGGGGACAACCTACGAGCAGTACTTC. The encoded protein is CASSEGGTTYEQYF.

Worth noting for this clone: This sample includes further DNA sequences coding for the same CDR3. This rearrangement joins TRBV28 to TRBJ1-1; the D is unclear. Germline V gene sequence: CDR1 MDHEN, CDR2 SYDVKM. This CDR3 comprises 11 residues. Trimming removed 6 bases from V and 5 bases from J, with 7 bases in between. This CDR3 is CASSLGTEAFF. CDR3 nucleotides: TGTGCCAGCAGCTTGGGGACTGAAGCTTTCTTT.

The chain uses TRBV6-5 and TRBJ2-7; 7 bases match TRBD1. Per the germline V gene, CDR1 is MNHEY and CDR2 is SVGAGI. There are 15 residues in the CDR3. V dropped 4 bases and J dropped 5; count of bases not matched to a gene: 11. CDR3 residues: CASSSSTGIGNEQYF. The CDR3, as DNA: TGTGCCAGCAGTTCCTCGACAGGGATAGGGAACGAGCAGTACTTC.

The chain recombines TRBV4-1 with TRBJ2-7; the D is unclear. The CDR3 extends over 14 amino acids. Germline V gene data show CDR1 as MGHRA and CDR2 as YSYEKL. Trimming removed 1 base at V and 5 bases at J, with 12 bases between. CDR3 DNA: TGCGCCAGCAGCCAAGTAGGGCTGATCCACGAGCAGTACTTC. It specifies CASSQVGLIHEQYF.

The genes are TRBV29-1 and TRBJ1-2; D unresolved. This CDR3 region has 12 residues. Germline values: CDR1 SQVTM, CDR2 ANQGSEA. Trimming took off 7 bases at V and 4 bases at J, with 13 bases between the two ends. The CDR3 region has the DNA TGCAGCGCCAATGACAACAGCTATGGCTACACCTTC. It encodes CSANDNSYGYTF. Full variable domain (outside the CDR3, taken from reference TRBV29-1 and TRBJ1-2): SAVISQKPSRDICQRGTSLTIQCQVDSQVTMMFWYRQQPGQSLTLIATANQGSEATYESGFVIDKFPISRPNLTFSTLTVSNMSPEDSSIYLCSANDNSYGYTFGSGTRLTVV.

This clone was found a few times. In the same sample, other DNA sequences code for this CDR3. The gene calls are TRBV7-9 and TRBJ1-6; D unresolved. CDR1 is SEHNR and CDR2 is FQNEAQ in the germline V gene (reference sequence). Between the trimmed V and J ends, which lost 1 base and 8 bases, there was a span of 9 bases. The CDR3 is 14 residues long. The CDR3 DNA reads as TGTGCCAGCAGCTTAGGGACGGGAGATTCACCCCTCCACTTT. Translated: CASSLGTGDSPLHF. Drawing the rest from reference TRBV7-9 and TRBJ1-6, the complete variable domain is DTGVSQNPRHKITKRGQNVTFRCDPISEHNRLYWYRQTLGQGPEFLTYFQNEAQLEKSRLLSDRFSAERPKGSFSTLEIQRTEQGDSAMYLCASSLGTGDSPLHFGNGTRLTVT.

The rearrangement links TRBV5-8 to TRBJ2-7; a possible D gene is TRBD1 (6 bases). From germline, CDR1 is SGHTS and CDR2 YDEGEE. The CDR3 loop spans 18 amino acids. Trimming took 3 bases from V and 4 from J, leaving 26 bases between them. The CDR3 reads CASSYRDTTFTLWYEQYF. The CDR3 nucleotides are TGTGCCAGCAGCTACCGGGACACAACCTTCACCCTGTGGTACGAGCAGTACTTC.

The chain couples TRBV6-5 to TRBJ2-7, with D possibly called TRBD1 or TRBD2 (5 bases each). V gave up 4 bases and J gave up 4 bases, with 14 bases separating them. This CDR3 has 14 amino acids. CDR1 is MNHEY, CDR2 SVGAGI, per germline. The CDR3 sequence: CASSLTGGGYEQYF. As DNA, the CDR3 is TGTGCCAGCAGTTTGACTGGGGGTGGGTACGAGCAGTACTTC.

This clone came up once. This sample also contains other DNA sequences that code for the same CDR3. V usage is TRBV27 and J usage is TRBJ2-7; the match to TRBD1 covers 10 bases. Germline-derived CDR1 and CDR2 are MNHEY and SMNVEV (reference sequence). V lost 2 bases and J lost 2; bases outside the gene matches: 6. The CDR3 has 16 amino acids. This chain's CDR3 is CASSLLGTGAPYEQYF. CDR3 DNA sequence: TGTGCCAGCAGTTTACTGGGGACAGGGGCACCCTACGAGCAGTACTTC.

The CDR3 region is CASSSDRLGRNIQYF. The CDR3 DNA is TGTGCCAGCAGTTCGGACAGGTTGGGACGGAACATTCAGTACTTC. The V and J genes are TRBV7-9 and TRBJ2-4; 7 nucleotides align to TRBD1. Germline V gives CDR1 SEHNR, CDR2 FQNEAQ (reference sequence). The J segment lost 7 bases and the V segment lost 6 bases, leaving 12 bases of the junction unmatched. This CDR3 has 15 residues. The whole variable domain, filled in from reference TRBV7-9 and TRBJ2-4, reads DTGVSQNPRHKITKRGQNVTFRCDPISEHNRLYWYRQTLGQGPEFLTYFQNEAQLEKSRLLSDRFSAERPKGSFSTLEIQRTEQGDSAMYLCASSSDRLGRNIQYFGAGTRLSVL.

The rearrangement uses TRBV6-5 and TRBJ2-1; TRBD2 aligns across 9 bases. The germline gives CDR1 MNHEY, CDR2 SVGAGI. The CDR3 loop spans 15 amino acids. Trimming cost V 7 bases and J 7 bases; bases outside gene matches: 11. This CDR3 reads CASIDLAGSKNEQFF. The CDR3 bases are TGTGCCAGCATAGACCTAGCGGGGTCGAAAAATGAGCAGTTCTTC.

The chain is built from TRBV1 and TRBJ2-5; TRBD1, the table's D call, lacks a check against the DNA. TRBV1 is tagged as a pseudogene. This CDR3 comprises 23 residues. This CDR3 is CTSSQEQTGRDDPTTRGVETQYF. CDR3 nucleotides: TGCACCAGCAGCCAGGAACAGACAGGACGGGACGACCCGACGACCCGAGGAGTAGAGACCCAGTACTTC.

The chain couples TRBV5-8 to TRBJ2-1; D tentatively reads TRBD1 or TRBD2 (5 bases each). Deletions cut 3 bases from V and 5 bases from J, with 18 bases between. The CDR3 has 16 residues. CDR1 is SGHTS, CDR2 YDEGEE, per germline. Written as DNA, the CDR3 is TGTGCCAGCAGCTCTTCCGGGGCGCTGACGGACAATGAGCAGTTCTTC. Amino acid sequence: CASSSSGALTDNEQFF.

The V and J genes are TRBV27 and TRBJ2-4; no firm D call. This CDR3 spans 14 amino acids. V was shortened by 2 bases and J by 2 bases, with 7 bases between the two germline ends. Germline loops: CDR1 MNHEY, CDR2 SMNVEV (reference sequence). CDR3 in amino acids: CASSLIGSKNIQYF. The CDR3 nucleotides read TGTGCCAGCAGTTTAATAGGGTCCAAAAACATTCAGTACTTC.

The chain is built from TRBV7-9 and TRBJ2-1, with TRBD2 identical over 7 bases. This CDR3 contains 17 residues. The V gene end was trimmed by 4 bases and the J gene end by 2 bases; junction bases not matched to a gene: 11. The V gene's germline CDR1 is SEHNR and CDR2 FQNEAQ (reference sequence). CDR3 bases: TGTGCCAGCAGCTCCGGGGACCAGCGGGAAGCCTACAATGAGCAGTTCTTC. The encoded protein is CASSSGDQREAYNEQFF.

This sequence joins TRBV4-1 and TRBJ2-5; possibly TRBD2 for D (5 bases). The germline V gene encodes CDR1 MGHRA and CDR2 YSYEKL. The CDR3 has 14 residues. Trimming shortened V by 4 bases and J by 2 bases, and 11 bases separated the two germline ends. CDR3 nucleotides: TGCGCCAGCAGCCCGGTCGGGGATCAAGAGACCCAGTACTTC. Translation: CASSPVGDQETQYF.

In the case of this clone: The same CDR3 can be traced to other DNA sequences in this sample. This sequence joins TRBV5-6 and TRBJ1-4; D unresolved. CDR3 size: 14 residues. Germline loops: CDR1 SGHDT, CDR2 YYEEEE. Deletions cut 0 bases from V and 1 base from J, with 4 bases between. Written as DNA, the CDR3 is TGTGCCAGCAGCTTGGGCGTAACTAATGAAAAACTGTTTTTT. This gives the protein CASSLGVTNEKLFF. The full variable domain, in which reference TRBV5-6 and TRBJ1-4 provide the parts outside the CDR3, is DAGVTQSPTHLIKTRGQQVTLRCSPKSGHDTVSWYQQALGQGPQFIFQYYEEEERQRGNFPDRFSGHQFPNYSSELNVNALLLGDSALYLCASSLGVTNEKLFFGSGTQLSVL.

The chain recombines TRBV5-1 with TRBJ2-7; D gene unclear. CDR1 and CDR2 from the germline V gene are SGHRS and YFSETQ. The germline V and J ends were trimmed by 4 bases and 1 base, with 18 bases remaining between them. CDR3 length: 16 residues. This CDR3 is CASSGNGPLLSYEQYF. The CDR3 bases are TGCGCCAGCAGCGGAAACGGACCGCTACTATCCTACGAGCAGTACTTC. Full variable domain (rest looked up from reference TRBV5-1 and TRBJ2-7): KAGVTQTPRYLIKTRGQQVTLSCSPISGHRSVSWYQQTPGQGLQFLFEYFSETQRNKGNFPGRFSGRQFSNSRSEMNVSTLELGDSALYLCASSGNGPLLSYEQYFGPGTRLTVT.

The chain employs TRBV7-9 and TRBJ2-3; TRBD2 is a possible D gene (5 bases). The length of the CDR3 is 17 residues. Germline loops: CDR1 SEHNR, CDR2 FQNEAQ (reference sequence). V was cut by 0 bases and J by 1 base, with 14 bases left in between. The CDR3 sequence: CASSLAWAEEGTDTQYF. In DNA, the CDR3 is TGTGCCAGCAGCTTAGCGTGGGCTGAGGAGGGCACAGATACGCAGTATTTT.

The gene calls are TRBV30 and TRBJ1-4; TRBD1 might be the D (5 bases). V lost 0 bases, J lost 4 bases, and 12 bases lay in between. The CDR3 consists of 15 residues. The V gene's germline CDR1 is GTSNPN and CDR2 SVGIG (reference sequence). CDR3 sequence reads: CAWSVRGGFNEKLFF. The CDR3, as DNA: TGTGCCTGGAGTGTACGTGGGGGGTTTAATGAAAAACTGTTTTTT.

The rearrangement uses TRBV10-1 and TRBJ2-7; no firm D call. The CDR3 runs 18 residues. In germline, CDR1 is WNHNN, CDR2 SYGVQD (reference sequence). Trimming removed 0 bases at V and 0 bases at J, with 18 bases between. CDR3 in DNA: TGCGCCAGCAGTGAGTCATGGGCTACGGTTGCGAGCTCCTACGAGCAGTACTTC. Its protein is CASSESWATVASSYEQYF.

The chain has TRBV27 and TRBJ2-7, with 9 bases fitting TRBD1. With V trimmed by 5 bases and J by 2 bases, 7 bases remained unmatched. The CDR3 covers 15 residues. The germline gives CDR1 MNHEY, CDR2 SMNVEV (reference sequence). As DNA, the CDR3 is TGTGCCAGCAGTCCGCGGCGGACAGGGGCCTACGAGCAGTACTTC. Residues: CASSPRRTGAYEQYF.

The gene calls are TRBV29-1 and TRBJ2-5; D might be TRBD2 (5 bases). This CDR3 has 12 amino acids. CDR1 and CDR2 (germline): SQVTM, ANQGSEA. V shed 3 bases and J shed 1 base, with 6 bases lying between them. The DNA of the CDR3 is TGCAGCGTTGAGAGGGCCCAAGAGACCCAGTACTTC. Protein sequence: CSVERAQETQYF.

The rearrangement links TRBV5-5 to TRBJ1-5; tentatively, D is TRBD1 (5 bases). CDR3 length equals 15 residues. Germline V lookup: CDR1 SGHKS, CDR2 YYEKEE (reference sequence). Trimming cost V 0 bases and J 0 bases, with 7 bases left between them. The CDR3 here is CASSLGQNSNQPQHF. The CDR3 DNA reads TGTGCCAGCAGCTTGGGACAGAATAGCAATCAGCCCCAGCATTTT.

This chain links TRBV9 with TRBJ2-5; 7 bases map to TRBD1. V shed 0 bases, J shed 1 base, and the junction held 6 bases outside the gene matches. Per the germline V gene, CDR1 is SGDLS and CDR2 is YYNGEE. The CDR3 is 16 amino acids. The CDR3 DNA sequence: TGTGCCAGCAGCGTAGATGGGGACAGTATCCAAGAGACCCAGTACTTC. Amino acids: CASSVDGDSIQETQYF.

The chain recombines TRBV7-2 with TRBJ2-7, with 8 bases identical to TRBD2. CDR1 is SGHTA and CDR2 is FQGNSA in the germline V gene. Germline trimming cut 5 bases from V and 3 bases from J; bases unmatched to any gene: 12. The CDR3 sequence is 16 residues long. Here the CDR3 reads CASSPPGLVGVYEQYF. CDR3 DNA: TGTGCCAGCAGCCCTCCGGGACTAGTTGGTGTCTACGAGCAGTACTTC. The full variable domain, completed using reference TRBV7-2 and TRBJ2-7, is GAGVSQSPSNKVTEKGKDVELRCDPISGHTALYWYRQSLGQGLEFLIYFQGNSAPDKSGLPSDRFSAERTGGSVSTLTIQRTQQEDSAVYLCASSPPGLVGVYEQYFGPGTRLTVT.